One and the same sample provided the 19 T cell receptor beta chains below, sequenced in a study of shared clonotypes between healthy human individuals. Libraries were prepared by immunoSEQ multiplex PCR; TCRdb keeps only in-frame clonotypes and omits some of them. This table has about 2 million clones, about 95% appearing once. Sequencing was performed on naive CD4+ T cells sorted from blood. Subset here: CD45RA+ positively selected. The receptors come from a man aged 18 to 35 in good health.

CDR3 nucleotide sequence: TGTGCCAGCAGTTACGCGTCTAGCGGAGGCCAAGAGACCCAGTACTTC. Translating gives CASSYASSGGQETQYF. The chain has TRBV6-5 and TRBJ2-5, with 7 positions matching TRBD2. Germline lookup yields CDR1 MNHEY and CDR2 SVGAGI. V shed 2 bases, J shed 1 base, and the junction held 7 bases outside the gene matches. The CDR3 runs 16 residues.

With regard to this clone: Other DNA sequences of this sample code for an identical CDR3. The V and J genes are TRBV6-6 and TRBJ2-5, with D unclear. The CDR3 is made up of 12 amino acids. The ends were cut back, 0 bases at V and 4 bases at J, with 3 bases in the middle. Germline V CDR1 and CDR2: MNHNY, SVGAGI (reference sequence). Here the CDR3 DNA reads TGTGCCAGCAGTTACTCTCCAGAGACCCAGTACTTC. Translation: CASSYSPETQYF.

The chain is built from TRBV25-1 and TRBJ2-7, with D unresolved. V lost 9 bases and J 2 bases, leaving 20 bases between the germline ends. The germline CDR1 and CDR2 sequences are MGHDK and SYGVNS. CDR3 length equals 15 residues. Written as DNA, the CDR3 is TGTGCCAGTTTACCCGCCTTGGGGTCGGCCTACGAGCAGTACTTC. This sequence encodes CASLPALGSAYEQYF.

As regards this clone: Other DNA sequences of this sample code for an identical CDR3. The chain links TRBV5-1 to TRBJ2-7; 8 nucleotides match TRBD1. Germline V gene data show CDR1 as SGHRS and CDR2 as YFSETQ. The V segment lost 3 bases and the J segment 4 bases; nucleotides outside the gene matches: 6. CDR3 length equals 14 residues. CDR3 residues: CASSSGTGVYEQYF. In DNA, the CDR3 is TGCGCCAGCAGCTCGGGGACAGGAGTGTACGAGCAGTACTTC.

The rearrangement uses TRBV15 and TRBJ1-2; 8 nucleotides line up with TRBD1. The V gene end was trimmed by 0 bases and the J gene end by 2 bases; junction bases not matched to a gene: 11. The CDR3 has 18 residues. Germline CDR1 and CDR2: LNHNV and YYDKDF (reference sequence). CDR3 nucleotides: TGTGCCACCAGCAGAGATTGGGACAGGACTCGGGAGAACTATGGCTACACCTTC. Amino acids: CATSRDWDRTRENYGYTF.

Turning to this clone: The same CDR3 can be traced to other DNA sequences in this sample. The chain couples TRBV4-2 to TRBJ2-2; the D is unclear. V was cut by 1 base and J by 4 bases, with 7 bases left in between. The CDR3 contains 14 residues. The germline V gene has CDR1 LGHNA and CDR2 YNFKEQ. The CDR3 DNA sequence: TGTGCCAGCAGCCAAGTGGGAAGCACCGGGGAGCTGTTTTTT. Translating it yields CASSQVGSTGELFF.

This chain links TRBV27 with TRBJ2-4; 10 nucleotides line up with TRBD1. With V trimmed by 5 bases and J by 0 bases, 7 bases remained unmatched. This CDR3 contains 17 residues. Germline V CDR1 and CDR2: MNHEY, SMNVEV (reference sequence). CDR3: CASSPRQGAGAKNIQYF. CDR3 coding DNA: TGTGCCAGCAGTCCCCGACAGGGGGCGGGAGCCAAAAACATTCAGTACTTC.

Of note for this clone: Other DNA sequences in the sample encode the same CDR3. The chain carries TRBV18 and TRBJ2-7, with 12 bases fitting TRBD1. This CDR3 contains 14 residues. V lost 3 bases and J lost 4; bases outside the gene matches: 1. CDR1 is KGHSH, CDR2 LQKENI, per germline. The CDR3 coding sequence is TGTGCCAGCTCACCGGGACAGGGGGCTTACGAGCAGTACTTC. Its protein is CASSPGQGAYEQYF.

This clone was seen only once. V is TRBV18 and J is TRBJ2-1; 10 bases are shared with TRBD2. Germline CDR1 reads KGHSH; CDR2 reads LQKENI. The CDR3 has 17 residues. J was trimmed by 0 bases and V by 4 bases; bases with no gene match: 6. CDR3 DNA sequence: TGTGCCAGCTCACTACCCTCTAGCGGGGGCTCCTACAATGAGCAGTTCTTC. Protein product: CASSLPSSGGSYNEQFF. The full variable domain, completed using reference TRBV18 and TRBJ2-1, is NAGVMQNPRHLVRRRGQEARLRCSPMKGHSHVYWYRQLPEEGLKFMVYLQKENIIDESGMPKERFSAEFPKEGPSILRIQQVVRGDSAAYFCASSLPSSGGSYNEQFFGPGTRLTVL.

The chain joins TRBV7-2 to TRBJ2-7; D remains ambiguous. This CDR3 region has 12 residues. The germline gives CDR1 SGHTA, CDR2 FQGNSA. Trimming removed 5 bases at V and 6 bases at J, with 11 bases between. This CDR3 is CASSVEVSEQYF. The CDR3 DNA follows: TGTGCCAGCAGCGTCGAAGTAAGCGAGCAGTACTTC.

This clone has only one observation. The CDR3 protein is CASSPRTAYEQGGYTF. The CDR3 nucleotides read TGTGCCAGCTCACCTCGAACCGCCTACGAACAGGGTGGCTACACCTTC. V usage is TRBV18 and J usage is TRBJ1-2; D possibly corresponds to TRBD1 (6 bases). Germline V gene lookup returns CDR1 KGHSH and CDR2 LQKENI. CDR3 length: 16 residues. Trimming removed 3 bases at V and 7 bases at J, with 21 bases between.

The chain links TRBV6-1 to TRBJ1-5; maybe TRBD1 (6 bases). V was clipped by 5 bases and J by 4 bases, with 12 bases between them. Germline V gene data show CDR1 as MNHNS and CDR2 as SASEGT. This CDR3 region has 14 residues. The CDR3 bases are TGTGCCAGCAGTTTGCACAGGGATAATCAGCCCCAGCATTTT. This codes for CASSLHRDNQPQHF.

The chain carries TRBV10-3 and TRBJ2-7; weak D call: TRBD1 (5 bases). V gave up 5 bases and J gave up 4 bases, with 9 bases separating them. Germline CDR1 is ENHRY and CDR2 is SYGVKD. The CDR3 is 12 residues long. CDR3 DNA sequence: TGTGCCATCAGTATTACAGGTTACGAGCAGTACTTC. Protein: CAISITGYEQYF.

The chain recombines TRBV6-6 with TRBJ1-5; a possible D gene is TRBD1 (6 bases). Trimming took 7 bases from V and 3 from J, leaving 13 bases between them. CDR3 length equals 14 residues. The germline gives CDR1 MNHNY, CDR2 SVGAGI (reference sequence). For the CDR3, the DNA is TGTGCCAGCAAGAGGGGGGGAGACAATCAGCCCCAGCATTTT. Translated: CASKRGGDNQPQHF.

This chain links TRBV27 with TRBJ2-1, with 12 bases lining up with TRBD2. V dropped 4 bases and J dropped 4; count of bases not matched to a gene: 5. CDR3 length: 16 amino acids. CDR1 MNHEY and CDR2 SMNVEV come from the germline V gene (reference sequence). The CDR3 loop reads CASSSRLAGAYNEQFF. For the CDR3, the DNA is TGTGCCAGCAGTTCCCGACTAGCGGGAGCGTACAATGAGCAGTTCTTC.

This chain uses TRBV21-1 with TRBJ2-1; TRBD2, the D gene given by the table, was not confirmed from the DNA. TRBV21-1 is an annotated pseudogene. There are 13 residues in the CDR3. The chain's CDR3 is CASSKLGGHEQFF. CDR3 nucleotide sequence: TGTGCCAGCAGCAAATTGGGGGGACATGAGCAGTTCTTC.

As regards this clone: The same CDR3 can be traced to other DNA sequences in this sample. This chain joins TRBV7-2 and TRBJ1-4, with TRBD1 as a possible D gene (5 bases). The CDR3 totals 14 residues. Germline values: CDR1 SGHTA, CDR2 FQGNSA. V lost 0 bases and J lost 7, with 9 bases in between. In nucleotides, the CDR3 is TGTGCCAGCAGCTTAGCCCAGGGAAGTGAAAAACTGTTTTTT. Translation: CASSLAQGSEKLFF.

This chain uses TRBV15 with TRBJ2-2; D gene uncertain. Trimming cost V 4 bases and J 5 bases, with 14 bases left between them. CDR1 and CDR2 (germline): LNHNV, YYDKDF (reference sequence). The CDR3 runs to 15 residues. CDR3 coding DNA: TGTGCCACCAGCACAGCCATTCTTCGAACCGGGGAGCTGTTTTTT. It translates to CATSTAILRTGELFF. Full variable domain (missing parts from reference TRBV15 and TRBJ2-2): DAMVIQNPRYQVTQFGKPVTLSCSQTLNHNVMYWYQQKSSQAPKLLFHYYDKDFNNEADTPDNFQSRRPNTSFCFLDIRSPGLGDTAMYLCATSTAILRTGELFFGEGSRLTVL.

V and J are TRBV18 and TRBJ1-3; possibly TRBD1 for D (6 bases). The CDR3 is 17 amino acids. Germline CDR1 and CDR2: KGHSH and LQKENI. Trimming shortened V by 3 bases and J by 0 bases, and 15 bases separated the two germline ends. In DNA, the CDR3 is TGTGCCAGCTCACCCGGACAGTTATCTTCCTCTGGAAACACCATATATTTT. Protein: CASSPGQLSSSGNTIYF.